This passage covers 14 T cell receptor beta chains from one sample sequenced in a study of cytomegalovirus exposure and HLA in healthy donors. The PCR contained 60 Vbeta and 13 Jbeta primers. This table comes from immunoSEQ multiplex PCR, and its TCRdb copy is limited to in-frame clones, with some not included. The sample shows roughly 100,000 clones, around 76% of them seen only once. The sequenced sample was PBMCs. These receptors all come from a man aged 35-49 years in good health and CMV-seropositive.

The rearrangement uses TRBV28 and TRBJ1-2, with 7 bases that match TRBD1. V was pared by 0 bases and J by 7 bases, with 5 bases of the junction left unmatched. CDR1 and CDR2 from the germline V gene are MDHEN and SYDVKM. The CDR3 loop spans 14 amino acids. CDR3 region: CASSLWGTDGGYTF. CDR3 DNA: TGTGCCAGCAGTTTATGGGGGACAGATGGTGGCTACACCTTC.

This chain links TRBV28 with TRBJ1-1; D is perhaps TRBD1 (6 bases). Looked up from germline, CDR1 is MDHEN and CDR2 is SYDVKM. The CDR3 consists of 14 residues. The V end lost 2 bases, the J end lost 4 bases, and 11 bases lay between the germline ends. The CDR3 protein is CASSLGVGATEAFF. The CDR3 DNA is TGTGCCAGCAGTTTAGGGGTGGGGGCCACTGAAGCTTTCTTT.

The CDR3 protein is CSVVSGDRGYGYTF. CDR3 DNA sequence: TGCAGCGTTGTTTCGGGGGATCGGGGCTATGGCTACACCTTC. The chain employs TRBV29-1 and TRBJ1-2; a possible D gene is TRBD1 (5 bases). Germline CDR1 is SQVTM and CDR2 is ANQGSEA. The CDR3 runs 14 residues. V was pared by 4 bases and J by 4 bases, with 16 bases between. The entire variable domain, with the rest obtained from reference TRBV29-1 and TRBJ1-2, is as follows: SAVISQKPSRDICQRGTSLTIQCQVDSQVTMMFWYRQQPGQSLTLIATANQGSEATYESGFVIDKFPISRPNLTFSTLTVSNMSPEDSSIYLCSVVSGDRGYGYTFGSGTRLTVV.

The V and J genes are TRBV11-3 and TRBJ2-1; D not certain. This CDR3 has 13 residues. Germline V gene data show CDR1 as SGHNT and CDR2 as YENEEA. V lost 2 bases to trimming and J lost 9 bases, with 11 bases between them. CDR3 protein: CASSLITDGEQFF. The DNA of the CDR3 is TGTGCCAGCAGCTTAATAACTGATGGTGAGCAGTTCTTC.

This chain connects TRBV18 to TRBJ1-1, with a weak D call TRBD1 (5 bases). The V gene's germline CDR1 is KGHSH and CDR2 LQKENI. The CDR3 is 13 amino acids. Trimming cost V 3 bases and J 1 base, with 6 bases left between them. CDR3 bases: TGTGCCAGCTCACCCGGGGGGAACACTGAAGCTTTCTTT. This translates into CASSPGGNTEAFF. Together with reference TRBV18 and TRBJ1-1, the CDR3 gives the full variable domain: NAGVMQNPRHLVRRRGQEARLRCSPMKGHSHVYWYRQLPEEGLKFMVYLQKENIIDESGMPKERFSAEFPKEGPSILRIQQVVRGDSAAYFCASSPGGNTEAFFGQGTRLTVV.

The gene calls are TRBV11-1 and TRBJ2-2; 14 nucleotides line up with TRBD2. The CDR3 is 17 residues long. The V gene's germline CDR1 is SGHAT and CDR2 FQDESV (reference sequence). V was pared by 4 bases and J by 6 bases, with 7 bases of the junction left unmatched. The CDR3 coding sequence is TGTGCCAGCAGCTCAAGGACTAGCGGGAGGTTATCCGGGGAGCTGTTTTTT. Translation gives CASSSRTSGRLSGELFF.

The CDR3 sequence is CASSLPGLGSPLHF. CDR3 DNA sequence: TGTGCCAGCAGCTTACCAGGGTTAGGGTCACCCCTCCACTTT. The chain is built from TRBV11-2 and TRBJ1-6; D may be TRBD1 (5 bases). The V and J ends lost 2 bases and 10 bases respectively, with 12 bases between them. From germline, CDR1 is SGHAT and CDR2 FQNNGV. The CDR3 runs 14 residues.

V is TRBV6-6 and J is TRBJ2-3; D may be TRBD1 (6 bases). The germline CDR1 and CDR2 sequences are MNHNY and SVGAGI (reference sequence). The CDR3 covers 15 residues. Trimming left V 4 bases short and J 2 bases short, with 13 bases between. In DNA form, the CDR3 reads TGTGCCAGCAGTTGGTACAGGGTGAACACAGATACGCAGTATTTT. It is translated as CASSWYRVNTDTQYF.

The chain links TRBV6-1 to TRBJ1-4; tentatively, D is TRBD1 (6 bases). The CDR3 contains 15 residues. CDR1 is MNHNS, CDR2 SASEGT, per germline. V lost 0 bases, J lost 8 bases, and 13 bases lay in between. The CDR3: CASSEAGARSEKLFF. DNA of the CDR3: TGTGCCAGCAGTGAAGCGGGGGCGAGGAGCGAAAAACTGTTTTTT.

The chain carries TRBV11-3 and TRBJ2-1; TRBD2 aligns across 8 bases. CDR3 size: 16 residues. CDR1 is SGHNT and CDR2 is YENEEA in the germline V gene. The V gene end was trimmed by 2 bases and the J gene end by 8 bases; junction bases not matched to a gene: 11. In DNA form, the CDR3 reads TGTGCCAGCAGCTTAATCTTGACTAGCGTGCAGGATGAGCAGTTCTTC. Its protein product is CASSLILTSVQDEQFF.

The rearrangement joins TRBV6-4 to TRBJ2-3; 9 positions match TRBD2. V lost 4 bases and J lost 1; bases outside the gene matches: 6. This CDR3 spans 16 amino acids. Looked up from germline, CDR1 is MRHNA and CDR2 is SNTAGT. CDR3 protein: CASSVGGGAGTDTQYF. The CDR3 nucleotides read TGTGCCAGCAGTGTCGGCGGGGGGGCTGGCACAGATACGCAGTATTTT.

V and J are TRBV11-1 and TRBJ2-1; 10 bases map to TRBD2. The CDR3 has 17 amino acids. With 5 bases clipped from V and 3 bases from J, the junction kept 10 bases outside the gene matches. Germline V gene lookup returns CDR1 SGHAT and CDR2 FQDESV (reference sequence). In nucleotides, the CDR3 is TGTGCCAGCAGCCAACCCAGCGGGGGGGCCTACTACAATGAGCAGTTCTTC. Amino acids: CASSQPSGGAYYNEQFF.

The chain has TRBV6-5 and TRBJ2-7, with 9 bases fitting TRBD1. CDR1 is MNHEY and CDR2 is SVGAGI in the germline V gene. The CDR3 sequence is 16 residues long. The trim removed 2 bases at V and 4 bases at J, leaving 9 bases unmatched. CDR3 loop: CASSYGQGMGLYEQYF. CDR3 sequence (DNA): TGTGCCAGCAGTTACGGACAGGGGATGGGGCTTTACGAGCAGTACTTC.

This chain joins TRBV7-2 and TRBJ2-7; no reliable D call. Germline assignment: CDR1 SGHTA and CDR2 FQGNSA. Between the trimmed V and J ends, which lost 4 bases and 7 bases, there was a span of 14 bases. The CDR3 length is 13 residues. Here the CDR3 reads CASSSTRQLEQYF. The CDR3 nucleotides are TGTGCCAGCAGCTCAACAAGACAATTGGAGCAGTACTTC.